The T cell receptor (beta chain) described here comes from a study of blood T cell repertoires in COVID-19. V was clipped by 2 bases and J by 0 bases, with 10 bases between them. There are 15 residues in the CDR3. Germline V lookup: CDR1 SGHRS, CDR2 YFSETQ. Profiling relied on immunoSEQ multiplex PCR, and the TCRdb table lists in-frame clones only, not all of them. This sample yields under 200,000 clones, of which about 82% are seen a single time; approximately 7% belongs to the top ten. The TCR comes from a man between 45 and 60 years old with active or convalescent COVID-19. The rearrangement links TRBV5-1 to TRBJ2-3; D perhaps matches TRBD2 (5 bases). The sequenced sample was peripheral blood. CDR3 coding DNA: TGCGCCAGCAGCTTTTCTAGCCCTAGCACAGATACGCAGTATTTT. It translates to CASSFSSPSTDTQYF.